The rows below give T cell receptor beta chains drawn from one sample of a study of OX40 agonist ivuxolimab in advanced cancers. Sequencing used immunoSEQ multiplex PCR; TCRdb keeps in-frame clones, though not all of them. The repertoire includes about 64,000 clones, 80% to 90% of them detected once, and 3% sits in the top ten. Sequenced here: CD4+ or CD8+ T cells sorted from blood, sampled in a trial of the OX40 agonist ivuxolimab. The receptor set was obtained from an adult with an advanced solid tumor such as melanoma, head and neck, liver or kidney cancer. Both conserved end residues are part of each CDR3. Each record gives: clone size, V gene, J gene, D gene, CDR3 DNA, CDR3 protein. D genes are given only for firm matches. Expanded clones are given a class, and other clones once, few, many or no size at all.

>.|TRBV5-1|TRBJ2-7|.
TGCGCCAGCAGCCCAAACAACTACGAGCAGTACTTC
CASSPNNYEQYF
>.|TRBV20-1|TRBJ2-1|.
TGCAGTGCTAGGGCATTCAATGAGCAGTTCTTC
CSARAFNEQFF
>.|TRBV28|TRBJ1-4|.
TGTGCCAGCAGTGACTACAGGGCAACTAATGAAAAACTGTTTTTT
CASSDYRATNEKLFF
>.|TRBV15|TRBJ2-5|.
TGTGCCACCAGCAAAGGAGCGGCAACTCAAGAGACCCAGTACTTC
CATSKGAATQETQYF
>.|TRBV15|TRBJ1-5|.
TGTGCCACCAGCGCGGATATAGGCAATCAGCCCCAGCATTTT
CATSADIGNQPQHF
>.|TRBV25-1|TRBJ2-5|TRBD2
TGTGCCAGCAGTGAAGAGCGGGGAGAAGAGACCCAGTACTTC
CASSEERGEETQYF
>.|TRBV27|TRBJ2-3|.
TGTGCCAGCAGTTTTACAGGCACAGATACGCAGTATTTT
CASSFTGTDTQYF
>.|TRBV18|TRBJ1-3|.
TGTGCCAGCTCAGGCGGGACCTGGGGTTCCGGAAACACCATATATTTT
CASSGGTWGSGNTIYF
>.|TRBV19|TRBJ2-7|.
TGTGCCAGTAGAGGGGTGGGGAGCGAAACCTACGAGCAGTACTTC
CASRGVGSETYEQYF
>once|TRBV28|TRBJ2-2|TRBD2
TGTGCCAGCAGTGTGACTAGCGGGGGGGTGAACACCGGGGAGCTGTTTTTT
CASSVTSGGVNTGELFF
>.|TRBV9|TRBJ2-1|.
TGTGCCAGCAGCCCTGTAAACTCCTACAATGAGCAGTTCTTC
CASSPVNSYNEQFF
>.|TRBV7-2|TRBJ2-2|.
TGTGCCAGCAGCTTAGATGTGAGGAACGGGGAGCTGTTTTTT
CASSLDVRNGELFF
>.|TRBV28|TRBJ1-4|.
TGTGCCAGCAGTTTAATTGGGGGGCCACTGTTTTTT
CASSLIGGPLFF
>.|TRBV9|TRBJ2-6|TRBD2
TGTGCCAGCAGCGAGGGGAGGGACTCTGGGGCCAACGTCCTGACTTTC
CASSEGRDSGANVLTF
>.|TRBV27|TRBJ2-1|.
TGTGCCAGCAGTTTGGGGCTAGCATCAAATGAGCAGTTCTTC
CASSLGLASNEQFF
>.|TRBV10-3|TRBJ1-6|TRBD1
TGTGCCATCAGGACAGGGGGCGCAGGTTCACCCCTCCACTTT
CAIRTGGAGSPLHF
>.|TRBV5-4|TRBJ1-3|.
TGTGCCAGCAGCTTTGGCGGAAACACCATATATTTT
CASSFGGNTIYF
>.|TRBV28|TRBJ1-1|TRBD1
TGTGCCAGCAGTTCTGGACAGGGGAACACTGAAGCTTTCTTT
CASSSGQGNTEAFF
>.|TRBV2|TRBJ2-3|.
TGTGCCAGCAGTGTAACTTCAGATACGCAGTATTTT
CASSVTSDTQYF
>.|TRBV5-3|TRBJ2-3|.
TGTGCCAGAAGCCCCCCGAGCACAGATACGCAGTATTTT
CARSPPSTDTQYF
>once|TRBV19|TRBJ1-1|.
TGTGCCAGTATTGTCGGGGGGTCCACTGAAGCTTTCTTT
CASIVGGSTEAFF
>.|TRBV7-2|TRBJ2-3|TRBD2
TGTGCCAGCAGCTTTCTAGCGGGGGGCACAGATACGCAGTATTTT
CASSFLAGGTDTQYF
>.|TRBV10-1|TRBJ2-3|TRBD2
TGCGCCAGCAGTGAGTCTAGCGGGGGTTATGTGTCAGTCACAGATACGCAGTATTTT
CASSESSGGYVSVTDTQYF
>few|TRBV6-1|TRBJ1-4|TRBD1
TGTGCCAGCAGTGAACGGGCAGGGGGTTCTGAAAAACTGTTTTTT
CASSERAGGSEKLFF
>.|TRBV28|TRBJ1-3|.
TGTGCCAGCAAGAGCTCTGGAAACACCATATATTTT
CASKSSGNTIYF
>.|TRBV14|TRBJ1-3|.
TGTGCCAGCAGCCCCTTTAATAGGGGAAACACCATATATTTT
CASSPFNRGNTIYF
>.|TRBV19|TRBJ1-5|TRBD1
TGTGCCAGTAGCATTGGACAGGGGGAACAGCCCCAGCATTTT
CASSIGQGEQPQHF
>.|TRBV4-2|TRBJ2-3|.
TGTGCCAGCAGCCAAGAGAGGGGGGGAGGCACAGATACGCAGTATTTT
CASSQERGGGTDTQYF
>.|TRBV2|TRBJ1-2|TRBD1
TGTGCCGCCAATAGCGACAGGGCTGAAGGCTACACCTTC
CAANSDRAEGYTF
>.|TRBV30|TRBJ1-4|.
TGTGCCTGGAGTCGCGGCCTCCCGGCTATTGAAAAACTGTTTTTT
CAWSRGLPAIEKLFF
>.|TRBV2|TRBJ2-3|TRBD2
TGTGCCAGCACCCGACTAGCGGGGGGTTTTGATACGCAGTATTTT
CASTRLAGGFDTQYF
>.|TRBV2|TRBJ1-5|.
TGTGCCAGCAGACCGGAAAACAATCAGCCCCAGCATTTT
CASRPENNQPQHF
>.|TRBV7-2|TRBJ1-6|TRBD1
TGTGCCAGCAGACCGGGACAGGGTGAATCACCCCTCCACTTT
CASRPGQGESPLHF
>.|TRBV25-1|TRBJ2-3|TRBD2
TGTGCCAGCAACCCGACTAGCGGGGGAGGCACAGATACGCAGTATTTT
CASNPTSGGGTDTQYF
>.|TRBV5-1|TRBJ1-6|.
TGCGCCAGCAGCTTGGAATGGGGGCGTTCACCCCTCCACTTT
CASSLEWGRSPLHF
>.|TRBV7-2|TRBJ2-5|.
TGTGCCAGCAGCTTCGGGGATACCGAGACCCAGTACTTC
CASSFGDTETQYF
>.|TRBV30|TRBJ1-1|TRBD1
TGTGCCTGCCCGGCCCCCCAGGGGGGGAACACTGAAGCTTTCTTT
CACPAPQGGNTEAFF
>.|TRBV5-4|TRBJ1-2|.
TGCGCCAGCAGCCGAGCAGGGAATGGCTACACCTTC
CASSRAGNGYTF
>.|TRBV11-1|TRBJ2-1|.
TGTGCCAGCAGCTTAGGGAGCGGAAACAATGAGCAGTTCTTC
CASSLGSGNNEQFF
>few|TRBV5-4|TRBJ1-1|TRBD1
TGTGCCAGCAGCGTCAACAGGGGTAACACTGAAGCTTTCTTT
CASSVNRGNTEAFF
>once|TRBV11-2|TRBJ2-1|.
TGTGCCAGCAGCTTGTTGGGTCGGGATGAGCAGTTCTTC
CASSLLGRDEQFF
>.|TRBV7-2|TRBJ1-2|.
TGTGCCAGCAGCGTAGTTGCGTCGGCCTCTTATGGCTACACCTTC
CASSVVASASYGYTF
>.|TRBV5-4|TRBJ1-5|.
TGTGCCAGCAGCTTGAAAGATCAGCCCCAGCATTTT
CASSLKDQPQHF
>.|TRBV2|TRBJ1-1|.
TGTGCCAGCCTCGCTAGAAGGGGGGACACTGAAGCTTTCTTT
CASLARRGDTEAFF
>.|TRBV28|TRBJ1-2|.
TGTGCCAGCTCCTTCGGAGGGGCGCAATACTATGGCTACACCTTC
CASSFGGAQYYGYTF